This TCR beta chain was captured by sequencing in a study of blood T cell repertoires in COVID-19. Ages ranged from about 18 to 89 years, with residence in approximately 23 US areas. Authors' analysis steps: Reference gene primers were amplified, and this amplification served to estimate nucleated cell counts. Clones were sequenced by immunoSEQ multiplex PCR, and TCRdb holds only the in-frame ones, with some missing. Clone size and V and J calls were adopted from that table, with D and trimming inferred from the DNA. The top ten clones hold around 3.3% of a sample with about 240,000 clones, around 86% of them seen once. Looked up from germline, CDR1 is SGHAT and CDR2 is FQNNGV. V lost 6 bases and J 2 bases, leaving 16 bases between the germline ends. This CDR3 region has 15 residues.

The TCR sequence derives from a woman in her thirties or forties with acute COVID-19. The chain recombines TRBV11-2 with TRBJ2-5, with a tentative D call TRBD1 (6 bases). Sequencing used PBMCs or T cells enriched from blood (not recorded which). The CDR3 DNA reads TGTGCCAGCAGACGACAGGATTACAGACAAGAGACCCAGTACTTC. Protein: CASRRQDYRQETQYF. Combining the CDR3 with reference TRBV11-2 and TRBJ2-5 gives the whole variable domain EAGVAQSPRYKIIEKRQSVAFWCNPISGHATLYWYQQILGQGPKLLIQFQNNGVVDDSQLPKDRFSAERLKGVDSTLKIQPAKLEDSAVYLCASRRQDYRQETQYFGPGTRLLVL.